This T cell receptor beta chain was identified in a study of blood T cell repertoires in COVID-19. The repertoire was sequenced with immunoSEQ multiplex PCR; TCRdb's copy has only in-frame clones and lacks some. Of more than 300,000 clones in the sample, approximately 90% are singletons; the top ten hold around 3.3%. About this clone: A read error may produce the germline difference seen at one junction end.

The receptor was isolated from a woman younger than 35 who had recovered from COVID-19. The sample comprised peripheral blood.

The CDR3 loop is CASSSDNEQFF. The DNA for the CDR3 is TGTGCCAGCAGCTCCGACAATGAGCAGTTCTTC. V is TRBV7-7 and J is TRBJ2-1; D gene ambiguous. The CDR3 is 11 residues long. In germline, CDR1 is SSHAT, CDR2 FNYEAQ (reference sequence).